One and the same sample provided the 2 T cell receptor beta chains below, sequenced in a study of T-cell memory formation after mild COVID-19 (dated by TCRdb to the early 2020s). The library was generated by 5' RACE. The sequencing machine was an Illumina NovaSeq 6000. TCRdb applied fastp at Q25 and MiXCR to the public reads, then kept only in-frame beta chains. Each CDR3 protein appears once, grouped with its most common genes and DNA. The sample records nearly 110,000 distinct CDR3 sequences, about 15% of which are singletons. The ten largest clones take up roughly 40% of the sample. Source material: PBMCs or a T cell subset sorted from them (not recorded which). These receptor sequences come from a man between 18 and 35 years old who had mild COVID-19 (a few samples of this study predate the infection). The sample titles of this study are shuffled in the database, so cell type and time point are left out; the donor was told from shared clones.

This clonotype has more than one count but fewer than ten. The V and J genes are TRBV12-3 or TRBV12-4 and TRBJ2-3, with D maybe TRBD2 (6 bases). CDR3 length: 16 residues. V lost 3 bases, J lost 1 base, and 14 bases lay in between. CDR3 nucleotides: TGTGCCAGCAGTTTCGGCGGCGGGGATGGCACAGATACGCAGTATTTT. It codes for CASSFGGGDGTDTQYF.

V gene TRBV5-1 combines with J gene TRBJ2-3; 7 positions match TRBD2. CDR3 size: 15 residues. J gave up 4 bases and V 6 bases, and 11 bases lay outside the gene matches. Germline CDR1 is SGHRS and CDR2 is YFSETQ. Here the CDR3 DNA reads TGCGCCAGCACACGGGGGGAGGACTTCCCAGATACGCAGTATTTT. Its protein is CASTRGEDFPDTQYF.